This paragraph covers one T cell receptor beta chain sequence. Via MiXCR, TCRdb re-called the multiplex PCR reads, giving one row per CDR3 protein. The sample has 160,000 or so distinct CDR3 sequences, approximately 30% seen once. V lost 0 bases, J lost 1 base, and 14 bases lay in between. The CDR3 has 18 amino acids. Germline lookup yields CDR1 SGHKS and CDR2 YYEKEE (reference sequence). The data were obtained in a study of breast tumors, draining lymph nodes, adjacent tissues. Breast cancer patients provided tissue from their axillary draining lymph nodes. The material sequenced was axillary lymph node tissue. The TCR originated in a female donor with breast cancer. Some clones in this sample may be carry-over from other donors' samples. V and J are TRBV5-5 and TRBJ2-6; D might be TRBD1 or TRBD2, each matching 6 bases. The CDR3 region is CASSLAGAGGSGANVLTF. In DNA form, the CDR3 reads TGTGCCAGCAGCTTGGCAGGGGCCGGAGGGTCTGGGGCCAACGTCCTGACTTTC.